This T cell receptor (beta chain) was sequenced during a study of human T cells and chemical hapten exposure. Germline CDR1 SEHNR, CDR2 FQNEAQ (reference sequence). The CDR3 sequence is 13 residues long. V was clipped by 3 bases and J by 5 bases, with 8 bases between them. Stated time point: patch test 3, about 24 weeks after DPC sensitization. The treatment was: therapeutic diphenylcyclopropenone sensitization with weekly scalp DPC. Using its own MiXCR run on the RACE reads, TCRdb lists one record per CDR3 protein. The profile shows about 58,000 distinct CDR3 sequences, around 12% of them singletons.

Sequencing used whole blood, obtained in connection with sensitization to the hapten diphenylcyclopropenone (DPC). The chain recombines TRBV7-9 with TRBJ2-1, with D possibly being TRBD1 (5 bases). The TCR originated in a man under 40 with alopecia areata. Some clones in this sample may be carry-over from other donors' samples. The CDR3 coding sequence is TGTGCCAGCAGCTTTGGCAGGGACAATGAGCAGTTCTTC. Protein product: CASSFGRDNEQFF.